This T cell receptor beta chain was observed in a study of cytomegalovirus exposure and HLA in healthy donors. Study results and caveats: The number of N-insertions in an Asian-associated ancestry cluster was reportedly below the approximately 700-donor mean in a later analysis.

PCR amplification relied on 60 Vbeta primers (plus 13 Jbeta primers). Method: immunoSEQ multiplex PCR; TCRdb's copy keeps in-frame clones and lacks some. Among approximately 170,000 clones listed, 70% to 90% were seen once. A word on this clone: Its target is not known.

The CDR3 length is 13 residues. From germline, CDR1 is SGHNT and CDR2 YYREEE (reference sequence). Trimming removed 1 base at V and 0 bases at J, with 3 bases between. The sample was PBMCs. The origin of this receptor is a male donor in good health and CMV-seronegative. The V call is TRBV5-4, the J call TRBJ2-3; D is uncertain. CDR3 loop: CASSLTSTDTQYF. CDR3 nucleotide sequence: TGTGCCAGCAGCTTGACTAGCACAGATACGCAGTATTTT.